The following is a TCR beta chain sequence with its context. This sample is drawn from a study of blood T cell repertoires in COVID-19. Study-level background: Sources were T cells, B-cell-depleted T cells, or PBMCs; the material itself was cDNA or gDNA.

The table came from immunoSEQ multiplex PCR; TCRdb's copy has only in-frame clones and leaves some out. Here the sample spans roughly 300,000 clones, about 93% being singletons. Sequenced: PBMCs or T cells enriched from blood (not recorded which). The TCR originated in a woman aged 25 to 39 who had recovered from COVID-19.

The CDR3 loop is CASSSPTGEAGKLFF. CDR3 DNA: TGTGCCAGCAGCTCGCCGACAGGCGAGGCGGGAAAACTGTTTTTT. The gene calls are TRBV7-9 and TRBJ1-4; maybe TRBD1 (6 bases). Trimming stripped 4 bases from V and 10 bases from J, with 19 bases between. CDR3 size: 15 residues. Looked up from germline, CDR1 is SEHNR and CDR2 is FQNEAQ (reference sequence). The full variable domain, rest sourced from reference TRBV7-9 and TRBJ1-4, is DTGVSQNPRHKITKRGQNVTFRCDPISEHNRLYWYRQTLGQGPEFLTYFQNEAQLEKSRLLSDRFSAERPKGSFSTLEIQRTEQGDSAMYLCASSSPTGEAGKLFFGSGTQLSVL.